What follows are 30 T cell receptor beta chains derived from one specimen sequenced in a study of molecular identifiers for immune sequencing clone quantification. Via MiXCR, TCRdb re-called the PCR reads, giving one row per CDR3 protein. The table includes around 470,000 distinct CDR3 sequences, roughly 25% detected once. Sequencing was carried out using naive CD8+ T cells from blood, with Jurkat cell RNA spiked in. Subset specified: FACS-sorted CD8+CD4-CCR7+CD45RA+ naive T cells. The receptors were gathered from a human donor in good health. Some libraries in this study had Jurkat cell RNA spiked in.

The V and J genes are TRBV4-1 and TRBJ1-3; D is unresolved. The V gene's germline CDR1 is MGHRA and CDR2 YSYEKL. Trimming took off 4 bases at V and 0 bases at J, with 16 bases between the two ends. The CDR3 is made up of 17 amino acids. This chain's CDR3 is CASSRPTTGYSGNTIYF. CDR3 nucleotides: TGCGCCAGCAGCCGGCCCACGACCGGGTACTCTGGAAACACCATATATTTT.

The V gene is TRBV7-2, the J gene TRBJ2-1; 8 bases line up with TRBD1. J gave up 1 base and V 1 base, and 6 bases lay outside the gene matches. This CDR3 is built from 17 residues. Germline lookup yields CDR1 SGHTA and CDR2 FQGNSA. Here the CDR3 DNA reads TGTGCCAGCAGCTTAGTCTCACAGGGGGGATCCTACAATGAGCAGTTCTTC. It translates to CASSLVSQGGSYNEQFF.

The chain carries TRBV28 and TRBJ2-2; 7 nucleotides match TRBD2. The CDR3 covers 16 residues. Per germline, CDR1 MDHEN and CDR2 SYDVKM. V shed 8 bases and J 3 bases; nucleotides not matched to a gene: 12. The DNA for the CDR3 is TGTGCCAGCGCCCCGGGGGGATCAGGGTACACCGGGGAGCTGTTTTTT. Protein sequence: CASAPGGSGYTGELFF.

This clonotype was picked up many times. The chain employs TRBV6-5 and TRBJ2-3; no clear D gene. The germline V and J ends were trimmed by 0 bases and 4 bases, with 5 bases remaining between them. The CDR3 totals 13 residues. Germline V CDR1 and CDR2: MNHEY, SVGAGI. The chain's CDR3 is CASSYSRADTQYF. CDR3 DNA sequence: TGTGCCAGCAGTTACTCGAGAGCAGATACGCAGTATTTT.

The chain combines TRBV10-3 with TRBJ2-5; D uncertain. There are 15 residues in the CDR3. V was trimmed by 2 bases and J by 1 base, leaving 11 bases between them. Germline CDR1 and CDR2: ENHRY and SYGVKD. The DNA for the CDR3 is TGTGCCATCAGTGAGGGGGTGACTCTCCAAGAGACCCAGTACTTC. It is translated as CAISEGVTLQETQYF.

The chain is built from TRBV9 and TRBJ2-7; 10 positions match TRBD2. Germline-derived CDR1 and CDR2 are SGDLS and YYNGEE. Unmatched junction bases numbered 8, after V lost 4 bases and J lost 4 bases. The CDR3 spans 15 residues. Written as DNA, the CDR3 is TGTGCCAGCAGCCCGGGTCGAGCGGGAGGGTACGAGCAGTACTTC. Translated: CASSPGRAGGYEQYF.

This clonotype was seen repeatedly, ten times or more. This chain links TRBV5-1 with TRBJ1-2; D remains unclear. V lost 3 bases and J 3 bases, leaving 12 bases between the germline ends. The CDR3 totals 14 residues. Per germline, CDR1 SGHRS and CDR2 YFSETQ. The chain's CDR3 is CASSSRTADYGYTF. The CDR3 coding sequence is TGCGCCAGCAGCTCCCGGACGGCCGACTATGGCTACACCTTC.

This clonotype was seen a handful of times. The chain carries TRBV7-9 and TRBJ1-5; the D gene is possibly TRBD1 (6 bases). CDR1 and CDR2 (germline): SEHNR, FQNEAQ (reference sequence). The V gene lost 8 bases and the J gene lost 1 base, with 12 bases spanning the gap. This CDR3 has 14 amino acids. The CDR3 nucleotides read TGTGCCAGCGAGGGGGAGGGGAGCAATCAGCCCCAGCATTTT. This codes for CASEGEGSNQPQHF.

A word on this clonotype: Sequence at one end of the junction differs from germline and may be a read error. The V gene is TRBV7-9, the J gene TRBJ2-5; maybe TRBD1 (5 bases). CDR3 length: 14 amino acids. The germline V gene encodes CDR1 SEHNR and CDR2 FQNEAQ (reference sequence). CDR3 DNA: TGTGCCCGCAACCCGAACAGGATGCAAGAAACCCAGTACTTC. Translating it yields CARNPNRMQETQYF.

This clonotype was seen more than once but under ten times. The genes are TRBV7-6 and TRBJ2-7; D is perhaps TRBD2 (6 bases). The CDR3 loop spans 14 amino acids. Germline V lookup: CDR1 SGHVS, CDR2 FNYEAQ. The V and J ends lost 4 bases and 0 bases respectively, with 10 bases between them. The CDR3: CASSSTTSSYEQYF. DNA for the CDR3: TGTGCCAGCAGCTCGACGACTAGCTCCTACGAGCAGTACTTC.

This chain joins TRBV6-1 and TRBJ2-5; D is undetermined. V gave up 3 bases and J gave up 5 bases, with 22 bases separating them. This CDR3 has 17 amino acids. Germline V gene data show CDR1 as MNHNS and CDR2 as SASEGT. The CDR3 DNA sequence: TGTGCCAGCAGTGAGGCCGGATATAGCCTTGGTCTGGAGACCCAGTACTTC. Translated: CASSEAGYSLGLETQYF.

This clonotype was detected ten times or more. The rearrangement uses TRBV12-3 or TRBV12-4 and TRBJ2-3; TRBD2 aligns across 8 bases. The CDR3 is made up of 14 amino acids. The V and J ends lost 3 bases and 8 bases, in that order; junction bases with no gene match: 7. In DNA, the CDR3 is TGTGCCAGCAGTTTCACCCCTACTAGCGGTACGCAGTATTTT. This codes for CASSFTPTSGTQYF.

In its sample, this clonotype was seen a few times. Written as DNA, the CDR3 is TGTGCCAGCAGTGCCAACTATGGCTACACCTTC. The encoded protein is CASSANYGYTF. The chain joins TRBV6-2 or TRBV6-3 to TRBJ1-2; D is unresolved. There are 11 residues in the CDR3. Trimming took 5 bases from V and 2 from J, leaving 3 bases between them. CDR1 and CDR2 (germline): MNHEY, SVGEGT.

This clonotype occurred a few times. Here the CDR3 reads CASSPDRKNIQYF. The CDR3, as DNA: TGTGCCAGCAGTCCGGACAGAAAAAACATTCAGTACTTC. The chain is built from TRBV6-5 and TRBJ2-4; D is possibly TRBD1 (6 bases). Deletions cut 5 bases from V and 4 bases from J, with 9 bases between. Germline CDR1 MNHEY, CDR2 SVGAGI. This CDR3 region has 13 residues.

This clonotype was detected a few times. J is TRBJ2-1 and V is TRBV12-3 or TRBV12-4, with D possibly TRBD2 on 5 matching bases. The V end was cut by 1 base, the J end by 8 bases, with 18 bases between. The CDR3 consists of 16 residues. This chain's CDR3 is CASSLEYGPLLDEQFF. CDR3 DNA: TGTGCCAGCAGTTTAGAGTACGGTCCCCTACTAGATGAGCAGTTCTTC.

Remarks on this clonotype: One end of the junction varies from germline; a read error may be responsible. The V and J genes are TRBV6-2 or TRBV6-3 and TRBJ2-3; 14 bases line up with TRBD2. CDR3 length equals 17 residues. Germline V gives CDR1 MNHEY, CDR2 SVGEGT. The CDR3 loop reads CTSRPRTSGGPGDTQYF. The CDR3 DNA follows: TGTACCAGCAGACCCCGGACTAGCGGGGGGCCGGGAGATACGCAGTATTTT.

About this clonotype itself: This clone may be a read error of a much larger clone one base away. The V call is TRBV6-5, the J call TRBJ2-1, with D perhaps matching TRBD1 or TRBD2 (5 bases each). V was clipped by 5 bases and J by 6 bases, with 11 bases between them. The CDR3 is 13 residues long. The germline V gene encodes CDR1 MNHEY and CDR2 SVGAGI. The CDR3 sequence is CASSRDGINEQFF. The CDR3 DNA reads TGTGCCAGCAGTAGGGACGGTATCAATGAGCAGTTCTTC.

The CDR3 DNA sequence: TGTGCCAGCAGCTTGGGTTTCGGGACACTCTACGAGCAGTACTTC. Translated: CASSLGFGTLYEQYF. The chain employs TRBV5-4 and TRBJ2-7, with D maybe TRBD1 (6 bases). The germline V and J ends were trimmed by 0 bases and 3 bases, with 13 bases remaining between them. The CDR3 runs to 15 residues. Germline CDR1 SGHNT, CDR2 YYREEE (reference sequence).

The chain recombines TRBV5-5 with TRBJ1-5; tentative D call: TRBD1 (6 bases). This CDR3 comprises 15 residues. The germline V gene has CDR1 SGHKS and CDR2 YYEKEE (reference sequence). V lost 2 bases, J lost 3 bases, and 12 bases lay in between. This CDR3 reads CASSLGNRDNQPQHF. CDR3 coding DNA: TGTGCCAGCAGCTTAGGGAACAGGGACAATCAGCCCCAGCATTTT.

The chain uses TRBV9 and TRBJ2-7, with unresolved D. Germline lookup yields CDR1 SGDLS and CDR2 YYNGEE. With 2 bases removed from V and 4 bases from J, the gap between germline ends came to 13 bases. This CDR3 comprises 14 residues. The CDR3 protein is CASSVPQVPYEQYF. The CDR3 bases are TGTGCCAGCAGCGTCCCGCAGGTACCGTACGAGCAGTACTTC.

This clonotype was seen repeatedly, ten times or more. Germline and junction disagree at one end, which may indicate a read error. The gene calls are TRBV5-1 and TRBJ1-1, with D hard to call. The V gene's germline CDR1 is SGHRS and CDR2 YFSETQ. The CDR3 sequence is 13 residues long. CDR3 loop: CASSLGTNTEAFF. CDR3 nucleotides: TGTGCCAGCAGTTTAGGCACAAACACTGAAGCTTTCTTT.

This clonotype has at least ten counts. The chain is built from TRBV20-1 and TRBJ2-7; D assignment may be TRBD1 or TRBD2 (5 bases each). The germline gives CDR1 DFQATT, CDR2 SNEGSKA (reference sequence). This CDR3 contains 12 residues. The V and J ends lost 5 bases and 6 bases respectively, with 14 bases between them. The CDR3 loop reads CSASLGGLEQYF. For the CDR3, the DNA is TGCAGTGCTTCCCTTGGGGGTCTCGAGCAGTACTTC.

The chain uses TRBV20-1 and TRBJ1-2; D is perhaps TRBD1 (6 bases). Germline CDR1 reads DFQATT; CDR2 reads SNEGSKA (reference sequence). This CDR3 contains 15 residues. V was shortened by 3 bases and J by 4 bases, with 18 bases between the two germline ends. DNA of the CDR3: TGCAGTGCTAGGATGCCAGGGGACCCTCTCTATGGCTACACCTTC. Translating it yields CSARMPGDPLYGYTF.

This clonotype has a single count. Just one base apart from a much larger clone, this may be a read error. The V gene is TRBV29-1, the J gene TRBJ2-7, with D unclear. The CDR3 consists of 11 residues. The germline CDR1 and CDR2 sequences are SQVTM and ANQGSEA. The CDR3 is CSVEVRRERYF. CDR3 DNA sequence: TGCAGCGTTGAAGTGCGGCGTGAGCGGTACTTC.

The rearrangement uses TRBV9 and TRBJ1-4, with a possible D match to TRBD1 (6 bases). There are 15 residues in the CDR3. The V and J ends lost 0 bases and 8 bases respectively, with 14 bases between them. CDR1 and CDR2 (germline): SGDLS, YYNGEE. The CDR3 DNA reads as TGTGCCAGCAGCGTAGCTTCGGGGGCGCACGAAAAACTGTTTTTT. This codes for CASSVASGAHEKLFF.

The chain uses TRBV6-5 and TRBJ1-4, with D unclear. Germline CDR1 reads MNHEY; CDR2 reads SVGAGI. The CDR3 runs to 12 residues. Between the trimmed V and J ends, which lost 6 bases and 8 bases, there was a span of 10 bases. The CDR3 sequence is CASSPGDEKLFF. The DNA for the CDR3 is TGTGCCAGCAGCCCCGGAGACGAAAAACTGTTTTTT.

This clonotype was detected a few times. The genes are TRBV7-3 and TRBJ2-7, with 13 bases fitting TRBD2. The V gene's germline CDR1 is SGHTA and CDR2 FQGTGA. The trim removed 5 bases at V and 5 bases at J, leaving 6 bases unmatched. This CDR3 comprises 15 residues. DNA of the CDR3: TGTGCCAGCAGCCAAGGACTAGCGGGAGTGAACGAGCAGTACTTC. It specifies CASSQGLAGVNEQYF.

This clonotype came up a few times. The genes are TRBV29-1 and TRBJ2-5; TRBD1 is a possible D gene (5 bases). V gave up 1 base and J gave up 4 bases, with 16 bases separating them. Per germline, CDR1 SQVTM and CDR2 ANQGSEA. The CDR3 loop spans 15 amino acids. The CDR3 DNA sequence: TGCAGCGTTGAAGCAGGACCCTTTCAGGGAGAGACCCAGTACTTC. Translating gives CSVEAGPFQGETQYF.

The genes are TRBV4-2 and TRBJ2-7, with D possibly matching TRBD2 (5 bases). V lost 2 bases to trimming and J lost 3 bases, with 11 bases between them. This CDR3 region has 14 residues. The germline gives CDR1 LGHNA, CDR2 YNFKEQ. DNA of the CDR3: TGTGCCAGCAGCCAAAAACTAACTAGCTACGAGCAGTACTTC. Translation gives CASSQKLTSYEQYF.

This rearrangement joins TRBV13 to TRBJ2-7; the D is unclear. V was trimmed by 5 bases and J by 0 bases, leaving 17 bases between them. Germline CDR1 PRHDT, CDR2 FYEKMQ (reference sequence). This CDR3 comprises 16 residues. The CDR3 DNA reads TGTGCCAGCAGCCTCAGGACGGATAGGAGCTCCTACGAGCAGTACTTC. It yields the protein CASSLRTDRSSYEQYF.